The 11 T cell receptor beta chains reported below all come from one sample, sequenced in a study of T-cell reconstitution after alpha-beta-depleted transplantation in children. TCRbeta library construction was performed incorporating unique molecular identifiers. TCRdb re-called the PCR reads through MiXCR, storing one row per CDR3 protein. The sample contains 490,000 or so distinct CDR3 sequences, about 11% of which appear only once. The specimen comprised PBMCs, sampled before TCRalphabeta/CD19-depleted stem cell transplant. These receptors all come from a child between 2 and 9 years old with inherited bone marrow failure, due to receive a stem cell transplant.

The table lists this clonotype with many counts. The chain combines TRBV19 with TRBJ1-5, with D unresolved. From germline, CDR1 is LNHDA and CDR2 SQIVND (reference sequence). Trimming pared 3 bases from V and 5 bases from J, leaving 5 bases between. This CDR3 has 12 amino acids. The CDR3 spells CASSIGYQPQHF. The CDR3 DNA sequence: TGTGCCAGTAGTATCGGCTATCAGCCCCAGCATTTT.

Remarks on this clonotype: A read error may be the cause here, since a much bigger clone is one base away. The rearrangement uses TRBV20-1 and TRBJ1-1, with 10 bases identical to TRBD1. Germline loops: CDR1 DFQATT, CDR2 SNEGSKA (reference sequence). The CDR3 sequence is 13 residues long. V was clipped by 4 bases and J by 6 bases; unmatched bases: 5. As DNA, the CDR3 is TGCAGTGCTAAGGGACAGGGGTTATCTGAAGCTTTCTTT. Protein product: CSAKGQGLSEAFF.

The chain carries TRBV15 and TRBJ1-2; D is undetermined. This CDR3 contains 14 residues. Trimming cost V 5 bases and J 6 bases, with 16 bases left between them. The V gene's germline CDR1 is LNHNV and CDR2 YYDKDF (reference sequence). The CDR3 sequence is CATSYARLPDGYTF. The CDR3 nucleotides read TGTGCCACCAGCTATGCCAGGCTCCCCGATGGCTACACCTTC.

This clonotype was seen at least ten times. The chain uses TRBV4-3 and TRBJ2-1, with 8 bases that match TRBD2. In germline, CDR1 is LGHNA, CDR2 YSLEER. The CDR3 covers 17 residues. J lost 4 bases, V lost 4 bases, and 12 bases had no gene match. This chain's CDR3 is CASSLRLREAGYNEQFF. The CDR3 DNA sequence: TGCGCCAGCAGCCTCAGGCTGCGGGAGGCCGGGTACAATGAGCAGTTCTTC.

This clonotype has a handful of counts. The chain has TRBV19 and TRBJ2-7, with TRBD1 matching over 10 bases. The trim removed 2 bases at V and 5 bases at J, leaving 3 bases unmatched. Germline V lookup: CDR1 LNHDA, CDR2 SQIVND (reference sequence). CDR3 length: 14 residues. CDR3 nucleotide sequence: TGTGCCAGTAGTATACGGGGACAGGGGAACGAGCAGTACTTC. Its protein is CASSIRGQGNEQYF.

Many counts were recorded for this clonotype. The rearrangement links TRBV11-1 to TRBJ2-7, with 10 bases that match TRBD2. CDR3 length: 18 amino acids. Germline V gene data show CDR1 as SGHAT and CDR2 as FQDESV (reference sequence). Unmatched junction bases numbered 13, after V lost 0 bases and J lost 5 bases. The CDR3 bases are TGTGCCAGCAGCTTAGCGAAAGTGTCACTAGCGGGACTAGACGAGCAGTACTTC. Protein sequence: CASSLAKVSLAGLDEQYF.

This clonotype appeared once. This may be a read error, as it is one base from a much larger clone. This chain joins TRBV5-4 and TRBJ2-7, with D perhaps TRBD2 (6 bases). From germline, CDR1 is SGHNT and CDR2 YYREEE (reference sequence). The CDR3 has 16 amino acids. CDR3 nucleotides: TGTGCCAGCAGCTTGGCTGTTAGCGGAAGCTCCTACGAGCAGTGCTTC. Protein: CASSLAVSGSSYEQCF.

In this sample, this clonotype turned up a few times. As DNA, the CDR3 is TGTGCCAGCAGCGCGGCGGGACAGGGCATTTTTGACACTGAAGCTTTCTTT. It codes for CASSAAGQGIFDTEAFF. The gene calls are TRBV7-9 and TRBJ1-1; 9 bases fit TRBD1. This CDR3 is built from 17 residues. Trimming at V came to 5 bases and at J to 3 bases, leaving 13 bases not matched to a gene. The germline V gene encodes CDR1 SEHNR and CDR2 FQNEAQ (reference sequence).

This clonotype was counted many times. The chain combines TRBV3-1 with TRBJ2-5, with 11 bases aligning to TRBD2. The junction had 6 bases not matched to a gene; V was cut back by 3 bases and J by 3 bases. The CDR3 spans 16 residues. Germline values: CDR1 LGHDT, CDR2 YNNKEL (reference sequence). The CDR3 region is CASSQGLAEPKETQYF. As DNA, the CDR3 is TGTGCCAGCAGCCAGGGACTAGCGGAACCCAAAGAGACCCAGTACTTC.

Ten or more counts support this clonotype. The chain employs TRBV5-1 and TRBJ1-1; 7 bases are shared with TRBD1. V dropped 0 bases and J dropped 4; count of bases not matched to a gene: 3. Germline V gene lookup returns CDR1 SGHRS and CDR2 YFSETQ. The CDR3 sequence is 14 residues long. The CDR3 nucleotides are TGCGCCAGCAGCTTGGGACAGGGTACCACTGAAGCTTTCTTT. Translating it yields CASSLGQGTTEAFF.

This clonotype came up a few times. The rearrangement joins TRBV20-1 to TRBJ2-7; TRBD2 agrees at 7 bases. In germline, CDR1 is DFQATT, CDR2 SNEGSKA (reference sequence). V was pared by 7 bases and J by 3 bases, with 12 bases of the junction left unmatched. The CDR3 runs to 14 residues. The CDR3 reads CSVRGLADFYEQYF. The DNA of the CDR3 is TGCAGTGTCCGTGGCCTAGCGGACTTCTACGAGCAGTACTTC.